This T cell receptor (beta chain) was retrieved from a study of blood T cell dynamics during melanoma immunotherapy. Clones were read by immunoSEQ multiplex PCR, and TCRdb kept only the in-frame ones, dropping some. The sample lists approximately 11,000 clones, roughly 81% seen once, with 14% in the top ten. The study's findings and limits: Unlike progressors, later disease-control patients had W3 repertoires gaining clonality or diversity.

On this clone itself: Antigen specificity is unknown.

Germline V gives CDR1 MNHNS, CDR2 SASEGT. The CDR3 sequence is 11 residues long. The ends were cut back, 5 bases at V and 3 bases at J, with 5 bases in the middle. The time point here: pre-treatment baseline. One draw preceded checkpoint blockade; another followed its first cycle at week 3. The sequenced sample was blood, obtained from a patient treated with checkpoint blockade. This chain connects TRBV6-1 to TRBJ2-7, with D uncertain. This TCR derives from a human donor with melanoma. In DNA form, the CDR3 reads TGTGCCAGCAGTCCCCACTACGAGCAGTACTTC. Translated: CASSPHYEQYF.